This T cell receptor (beta chain) was observed in a study of cytomegalovirus exposure and HLA in healthy donors. Study overall: The approximately 130 validation repertoires and the roughly 690 first-cohort repertoires shared a platform, a later analysis reported. Study findings and constraints: As was reported, the classifier diagnosed cytomegalovirus status with high specificity and sensitivity. Listed as cytomegalovirus-associated were 150 to 200 TCR beta chains.

These donors were members of the approximately 110-subject validation cohort, a group separate from the approximately 680-subject first cohort. This clone appeared a few times. Its target is unknown. Trimming left V 7 bases short and J 6 bases short, with 15 bases between. The CDR3 consists of 13 residues. The germline V gene has CDR1 SEHNR and CDR2 FQNEAQ (reference sequence). The data were produced by immunoSEQ multiplex PCR, yet TCRdb's version contains in-frame clones alone and is incomplete. The profile shows roughly 200,000 clones, approximately 86% of them singletons. The sample consisted of PBMCs. The TCR originated in a man aged 25-40 years in good health and CMV-seropositive. The gene calls are TRBV7-9 and TRBJ1-2; D is possibly TRBD1 (5 bases). The CDR3 coding sequence is TGTGCCAGCACCGACCACCGACAGAATGGCTACACCTTC. Translating it yields CASTDHRQNGYTF.